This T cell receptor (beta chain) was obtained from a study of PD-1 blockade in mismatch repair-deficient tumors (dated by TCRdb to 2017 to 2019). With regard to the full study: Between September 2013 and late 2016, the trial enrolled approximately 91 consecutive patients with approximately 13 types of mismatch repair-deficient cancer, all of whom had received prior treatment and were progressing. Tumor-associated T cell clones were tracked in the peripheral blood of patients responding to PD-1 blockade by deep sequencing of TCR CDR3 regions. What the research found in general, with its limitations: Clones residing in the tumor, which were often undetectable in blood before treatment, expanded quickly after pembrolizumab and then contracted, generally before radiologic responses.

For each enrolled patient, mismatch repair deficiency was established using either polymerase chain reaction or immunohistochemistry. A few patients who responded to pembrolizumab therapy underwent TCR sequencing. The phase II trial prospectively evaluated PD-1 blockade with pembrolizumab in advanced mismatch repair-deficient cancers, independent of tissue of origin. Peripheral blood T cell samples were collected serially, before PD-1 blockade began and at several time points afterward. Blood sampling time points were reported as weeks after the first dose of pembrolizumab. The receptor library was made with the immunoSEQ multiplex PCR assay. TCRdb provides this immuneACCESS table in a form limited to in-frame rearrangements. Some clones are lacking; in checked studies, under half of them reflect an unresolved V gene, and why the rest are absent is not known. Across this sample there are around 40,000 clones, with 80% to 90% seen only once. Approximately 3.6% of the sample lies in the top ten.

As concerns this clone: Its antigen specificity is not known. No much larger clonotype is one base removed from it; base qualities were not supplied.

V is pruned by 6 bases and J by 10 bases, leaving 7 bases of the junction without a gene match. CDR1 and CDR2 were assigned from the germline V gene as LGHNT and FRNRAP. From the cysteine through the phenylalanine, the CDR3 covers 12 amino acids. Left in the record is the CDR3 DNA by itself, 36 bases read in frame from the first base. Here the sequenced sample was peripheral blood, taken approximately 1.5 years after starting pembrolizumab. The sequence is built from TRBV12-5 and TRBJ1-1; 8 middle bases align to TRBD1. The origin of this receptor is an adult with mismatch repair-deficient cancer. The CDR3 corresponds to CASGQGGIGAFF. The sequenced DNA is TGTGCTAGTGGACAGGGGGGGATTGGAGCTTTCTTT.